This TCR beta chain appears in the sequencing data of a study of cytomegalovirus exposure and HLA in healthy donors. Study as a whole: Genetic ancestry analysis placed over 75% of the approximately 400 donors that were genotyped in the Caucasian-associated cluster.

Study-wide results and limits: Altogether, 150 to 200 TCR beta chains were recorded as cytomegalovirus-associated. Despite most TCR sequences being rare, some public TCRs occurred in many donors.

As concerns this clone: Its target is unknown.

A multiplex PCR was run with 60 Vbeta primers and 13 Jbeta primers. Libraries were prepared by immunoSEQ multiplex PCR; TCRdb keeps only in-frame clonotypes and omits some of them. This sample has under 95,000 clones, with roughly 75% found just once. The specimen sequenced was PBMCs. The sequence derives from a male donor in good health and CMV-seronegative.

The CDR3: CASSLTHSGGEQFF. CDR3 in DNA: TGCGCCAGCAGCTTAACTCACTCAGGGGGTGAGCAGTTCTTC. This rearrangement joins TRBV5-1 to TRBJ2-1; TRBD1 matches at 7 bases. The germline V gene encodes CDR1 SGHRS and CDR2 YFSETQ. This CDR3 is built from 14 residues. Trimming at V came to 2 bases and at J to 9 bases, leaving 8 bases not matched to a gene.